These 14 T cell receptor beta chains originate from one sample sequenced in a study of regulatory T cells in long-lasting Graves disease (dated by TCRdb to the early 2020s). The time point tag for this specimen amounts to: newly diagnosed GD, antithyroid drugs for less than 3 months. RNA was extracted from PBMCs in TRIzol for both TCR sequencing and RNA sequencing. Libraries were prepared through multiplex PCR. Sequencer: Illumina HiSeq 4000. TCR beta libraries were built with iRepertoire HTBI primers and Arm-PCR amplification of CDR3 regions. The raw public reads went through TCRdb reprocessing: fastp at Q25, MiXCR clone calling, in-frame beta chains kept. Rows are combined by CDR3 protein, so each entry shows the most common genes and DNA. This sample holds roughly 260,000 distinct CDR3 sequences; about 20% were observed only once. The ten most abundant clones make up around 13% of the sample. These data were also reused for a study on T cells in Graves' hyperthyroidism and ophthalmopathy.

Here the sequenced sample was peripheral blood mononuclear cells (PBMCs), taken at new diagnosis, from a patient treated with antithyroid drugs. The receptors were sampled from a woman in her twenties or thirties with Graves disease. Donor details come from another sample of the same person, matched by shared clones.

The rearrangement links TRBV6-1 to TRBJ2-5; perhaps TRBD2 as D (5 bases). The V and J ends lost 8 bases and 7 bases respectively, with 17 bases between them. The CDR3 runs 13 residues. Germline loops: CDR1 MNHNS, CDR2 SASEGT. The CDR3, as DNA: TGTGCCAGCTGGGGAAGCGGATCGGGGACCCAGTACTTC. Encoded protein: CASWGSGSGTQYF.

This clonotype was observed a few times. V is TRBV5-4 and J is TRBJ1-5; no firm D call. The length of the CDR3 is 15 residues. Trimming pared 2 bases from V and 5 bases from J, leaving 14 bases between. Germline values: CDR1 SGHNT, CDR2 YYREEE (reference sequence). The CDR3 region has the DNA TGTGCCAGCAGCTTAAGCGGCGGTTTATATCAGCCCCAGCATTTT. As protein: CASSLSGGLYQPQHF.

This clonotype was detected ten times or more. The chain combines TRBV7-9 with TRBJ1-5; D is ambiguous. In germline, CDR1 is SEHNR, CDR2 FQNEAQ (reference sequence). The CDR3 extends over 14 amino acids. Trimming shortened V by 1 base and J by 6 bases, and 10 bases separated the two germline ends. The CDR3 region is CASSLGVGGQPQHF. In DNA form, the CDR3 reads TGTGCCAGCAGCTTAGGGGTGGGTGGTCAGCCCCAGCATTTT.

This clonotype showed up many times. The chain couples TRBV7-8 to TRBJ2-1, with 9 bases identical to TRBD2. Germline V gives CDR1 SGHVS, CDR2 FQNEAQ. The CDR3 covers 21 residues. The ends lost 3 bases at V and 1 base at J; junction bases unmatched: 19. CDR3 sequence (DNA): TGTGCCAGCAGCTTTTTCTACGAGGGGACTAGCTCTAAAGGGTCCTACAATGAGCAGTTCTTC. Amino acids: CASSFFYEGTSSKGSYNEQFF.

This clonotype was counted ten times or more. V gene TRBV5-8 combines with J gene TRBJ2-5; possibly TRBD2 for D (5 bases). There are 15 residues in the CDR3. V lost 0 bases and J lost 5, with 14 bases in between. Germline CDR1 is SGHTS and CDR2 is YDEGEE. CDR3 region: CASSLGGSDKETQYF. CDR3 nucleotides: TGTGCCAGCAGCTTGGGAGGTAGCGACAAGGAGACCCAGTACTTC.

The genes are TRBV12-3 or TRBV12-4 and TRBJ1-6; D gene unclear. The V end lost 5 bases, the J end lost 0 bases, and 14 bases lay between the germline ends. CDR3 length: 17 residues. CDR3 sequence reads: CASSRTSSSSYNSPLHF. CDR3 nucleotides: TGTGCCAGCAGTCGGACTTCTTCTAGCTCCTATAATTCACCCCTCCACTTT.

This clonotype came up many times. V is TRBV27 and J is TRBJ1-2, with TRBD1 identical over 7 bases. J gave up 0 bases and V 3 bases, and 7 bases lay outside the gene matches. The CDR3 runs to 16 residues. Per germline, CDR1 MNHEY and CDR2 SMNVEV (reference sequence). The chain's CDR3 is CASSFRGTETNYGYTF. The DNA of the CDR3 is TGTGCCAGCAGTTTTAGAGGGACAGAGACTAACTATGGCTACACCTTC.

This clonotype showed up many times. The rearrangement links TRBV20-1 to TRBJ2-3, with 9 bases matching TRBD2. This CDR3 is built from 15 residues. J was trimmed by 0 bases and V by 4 bases; bases with no gene match: 5. CDR1 is DFQATT, CDR2 SNEGSKA, per germline (reference sequence). The DNA for the CDR3 is TGCAGTGCTATTAGGACTAGCGCTAGCACAGATACGCAGTATTTT. Translating it yields CSAIRTSASTDTQYF.

The chain employs TRBV29-1 and TRBJ1-4, with D unclear. The V gene lost 8 bases and the J gene lost 2 bases, with 6 bases spanning the gap. This CDR3 comprises 11 residues. CDR1 is SQVTM, CDR2 ANQGSEA, per germline. The CDR3 here is CSCLTNEKLFF. The CDR3 DNA is TGCAGCTGCCTCACTAATGAAAAACTGTTTTTT.

V usage is TRBV19 and J usage is TRBJ2-6, with 7 bases that match TRBD1. The germline V gene has CDR1 LNHDA and CDR2 SQIVND (reference sequence). CDR3 length: 16 residues. V shed 4 bases, J shed 0 bases, and the junction held 3 bases outside the gene matches. CDR3 sequence: CASSKGTASGANVLTF. CDR3 in DNA: TGTGCCAGTAGTAAAGGGACAGCCTCTGGGGCCAACGTCCTGACTTTC.

This clonotype has a count of ten or more. J is TRBJ2-7 and V is TRBV20-1; 10 positions agree with TRBD2. Germline loops: CDR1 DFQATT, CDR2 SNEGSKA (reference sequence). The length of the CDR3 is 13 residues. V lost 3 bases to trimming and J lost 4 bases; unmatched junction nucleotides: 3. DNA for the CDR3: TGCAGTGCTAGGAGCGGGGGGGCTTACGAGCAGTACTTC. Its protein is CSARSGGAYEQYF.

The gene calls are TRBV5-1 and TRBJ1-3; D is possibly TRBD1 (5 bases). V lost 0 bases and J lost 4, with 11 bases in between. The germline V gene encodes CDR1 SGHRS and CDR2 YFSETQ. The CDR3 loop spans 15 amino acids. CDR3 nucleotide sequence: TGCGCCAGCAGCTTGGTAGGGGTCGCCGGAAACACCATATATTTT. Its protein is CASSLVGVAGNTIYF.

In this sample, this clonotype turned up many times. Here the CDR3 DNA reads TGTGCCAGCTCTTTAAGCGGAGGACAGAGAGGCAACACCATATATTTT. It yields the protein CASSLSGGQRGNTIYF. V is TRBV18 and J is TRBJ1-3, with D possibly matching TRBD1 (6 bases). The CDR3 covers 16 residues. Trimming removed 6 bases at V and 7 bases at J, with 22 bases between. From germline, CDR1 is KGHSH and CDR2 LQKENI.

This clonotype was seen repeatedly, ten times or more. This rearrangement joins TRBV5-1 to TRBJ2-7; D unclear. The CDR3 loop spans 11 amino acids. Trimming pared 0 bases from V and 6 bases from J, leaving 4 bases between. Germline V lookup: CDR1 SGHRS, CDR2 YFSETQ. The CDR3 is CASSLESEQYF. The CDR3 nucleotides are TGCGCCAGCAGCTTGGAATCCGAGCAGTACTTC.